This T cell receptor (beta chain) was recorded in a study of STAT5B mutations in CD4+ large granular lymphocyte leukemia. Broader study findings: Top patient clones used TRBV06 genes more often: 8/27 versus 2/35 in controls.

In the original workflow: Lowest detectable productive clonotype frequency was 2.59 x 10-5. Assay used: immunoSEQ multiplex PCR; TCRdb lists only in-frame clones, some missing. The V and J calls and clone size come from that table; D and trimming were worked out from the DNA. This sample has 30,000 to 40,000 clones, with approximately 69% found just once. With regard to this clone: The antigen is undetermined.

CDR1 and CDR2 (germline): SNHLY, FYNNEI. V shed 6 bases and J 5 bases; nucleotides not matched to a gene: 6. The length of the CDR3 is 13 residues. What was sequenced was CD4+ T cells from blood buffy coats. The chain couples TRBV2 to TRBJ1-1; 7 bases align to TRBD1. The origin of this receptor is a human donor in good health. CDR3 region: CASRTGYLTEAFF. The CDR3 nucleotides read TGTGCCAGCAGGACAGGGTATCTGACTGAAGCTTTCTTT.